This T cell receptor beta chain stems from a study of human T cells and chemical hapten exposure. Findings and caveats of the study: Donors were affected by alopecia, so their immune reaction might vary from that of healthy individuals.

The CDR3 totals 13 residues. Germline CDR1 is MNHNY and CDR2 is SVGAGI (reference sequence). The V end was cut by 5 bases, the J end by 5 bases, with 10 bases between. Sample time point: patch test 2, 6 weeks after DPC sensitization. The treatment here: therapeutic diphenylcyclopropenone sensitization with weekly scalp DPC. Prior to each patch test being applied, blood was drawn. This clonotype was seen repeatedly, ten times or more. Its antigen remains unidentified. One entry per CDR3 protein results from TCRdb running MiXCR on the RACE reads. The table lists under 90,000 distinct CDR3 sequences, around 7.9% of them singletons, with around 3% in the top ten.

The starting material was whole blood, obtained in connection with sensitization to the hapten diphenylcyclopropenone (DPC). The V and J genes are TRBV6-6 and TRBJ1-5, with D uncertain. This TCR was sampled from a woman in her 50s with alopecia areata. Some clones in this sample may be carry-over from other donors' samples. The DNA of the CDR3 is TGTGCCAGCAGTCTAGGGATTTATCAGCCCCAGCATTTT. Translation gives CASSLGIYQPQHF.